These 26 T cell receptor beta chains were all obtained from the same sample, sequenced in a study of STAT3 mutations in large granular lymphocyte leukemia. For these TCRs, the target antigens are not known. General study findings and limits: Every T-LGLL patient had at least one immunodominant TCRbeta clonotype.

Generated by immunoSEQ multiplex PCR, the TCRdb table keeps only in-frame clones and is missing some. The sample yields 30,000 to 45,000 clones, 70% to 90% seen once. What was sequenced was PBMCs. These receptors were taken from a human donor with T large granular lymphocyte leukemia. Some clones in this sample may be carry-over from other donors' samples.

This sequence joins TRBV19 and TRBJ1-1; 7 bases line up with TRBD1. CDR1 and CDR2 (germline): LNHDA, SQIVND (reference sequence). The CDR3 runs 14 residues. Trimming removed 7 bases from V and 0 bases from J; junction bases left unmatched: 5. The CDR3: CASTETGVNTEAFF. The CDR3 nucleotides are TGTGCCAGTACCGAAACAGGGGTGAACACTGAAGCTTTCTTT.

The CDR3 reads CAISESLGIRAYEQYF. The CDR3 nucleotides are TGTGCCATCAGTGAGTCGTTGGGGATAAGGGCCTACGAGCAGTACTTC. The genes are TRBV10-3 and TRBJ2-7; D ambiguous. The V gene lost 0 bases and the J gene lost 2 bases, with 14 bases spanning the gap. The CDR3 spans 16 residues. Germline values: CDR1 ENHRY, CDR2 SYGVKD.

The chain is built from TRBV7-8 and TRBJ1-6; D possibly corresponds to TRBD1 (5 bases). Trimming left V 3 bases short and J 16 bases short, with 13 bases between. Per the germline V gene, CDR1 is SGHVS and CDR2 is FQNEAQ. This CDR3 region has 12 residues. The CDR3 loop reads CASSLGRSGLHF. DNA for the CDR3: TGTGCCAGCAGCTTGGGGCGGTCAGGGCTCCACTTT.

The rearrangement joins TRBV5-8 to TRBJ1-1, with TRBD1 matching over 9 bases. There are 14 residues in the CDR3. J lost 5 bases, V lost 6 bases, and 8 bases had no gene match. CDR1 is SGHTS and CDR2 is YDEGEE in the germline V gene. The CDR3 region is CASTSGTGWTEAFF. The CDR3 DNA reads TGTGCCAGCACAAGTGGGACAGGGTGGACTGAAGCTTTCTTT.

This chain links TRBV7-7 with TRBJ2-1, with 7 bases lining up with TRBD1. The CDR3 is made up of 13 amino acids. The germline gives CDR1 SSHAT, CDR2 FNYEAQ (reference sequence). V shed 5 bases and J 8 bases; nucleotides not matched to a gene: 6. CDR3 region: CASSINRGDEQFF. The CDR3 DNA is TGTGCCAGCAGCATTAACAGGGGAGATGAGCAGTTCTTC.

The V and J genes are TRBV2 and TRBJ2-3, with D perhaps matching TRBD1 (6 bases). V gave up 1 base and J gave up 0 bases, with 14 bases separating them. This CDR3 has 17 amino acids. Germline assignment: CDR1 SNHLY and CDR2 FYNNEI. CDR3 DNA: TGTGCCAGCAGTGAAGAGGGGGTCGCAGCTAGCACAGATACGCAGTATTTT. It is translated as CASSEEGVAASTDTQYF. Full variable domain (outside the CDR3, taken from reference TRBV2 and TRBJ2-3): EPEVTQTPSHQVTQMGQEVILRCVPISNHLYFYWYRQILGQKVEFLVSFYNNEISEKSEIFDDQFSVERPDGSNFTLKIRSTKLEDSAMYFCASSEEGVAASTDTQYFGPGTRLTVL.

V gene TRBV1 combines with J gene TRBJ2-4; the table's D call of TRBD1 was not tested on the DNA. TRBV1 is a documented pseudogene. This CDR3 region has 15 residues. This CDR3 reads CTSSQWAGDKNIQYF. CDR3 nucleotides: TGCACCAGCAGCCAGTGGGCAGGGGACAAAAACATTCAGTACTTC.

The rearrangement joins TRBV28 to TRBJ2-7, with 7 bases that match TRBD2. The ends lost 3 bases at V and 0 bases at J; junction bases unmatched: 14. Per germline, CDR1 MDHEN and CDR2 SYDVKM. The CDR3 loop spans 18 amino acids. The CDR3 sequence: CASSLELGLVALSYEQYF. DNA of the CDR3: TGTGCCAGCAGTTTGGAACTCGGACTAGTCGCACTCTCCTACGAGCAGTACTTC.

This chain joins TRBV5-1 and TRBJ2-7; the D gene is possibly TRBD2 (5 bases). Trimming stripped 0 bases from V and 4 bases from J, with 8 bases between. The CDR3 spans 13 residues. CDR1 and CDR2 from the germline V gene are SGHRS and YFSETQ. This chain's CDR3 is CASSLGGGYEQYV. DNA of the CDR3: TGCGCCAGCAGCTTGGGAGGAGGTTACGAGCAGTACGTC.

The chain is built from TRBV7-2 and TRBJ2-5; the match to TRBD1 covers 7 bases. Germline assignment: CDR1 SGHTA and CDR2 FQGNSA. V lost 1 base to trimming and J lost 8 bases; unmatched junction nucleotides: 10. There are 15 residues in the CDR3. CDR3 in amino acids: CASSLEGRGSDTQYF. CDR3 nucleotides: TGTGCCAGCAGCTTAGAGGGCAGGGGGTCGGATACCCAGTACTTC.

The CDR3 nucleotides are TGTGCCAGCAGTGAAGAGACTTATAAACTGTTTTTT. Residues: CASSEETYKLFF. The rearrangement uses TRBV2 and TRBJ1-4; no reliable D call. Germline values: CDR1 SNHLY, CDR2 FYNNEI. CDR3 size: 12 residues. Trimming pared 1 base from V and 11 bases from J, leaving 8 bases between.

V gene TRBV6-6 combines with J gene TRBJ2-3; D tentatively fits TRBD1 or TRBD2 (5 bases each). Germline V gene data show CDR1 as MNHNY and CDR2 as SVGAGI (reference sequence). Trimming left V 8 bases short and J 2 bases short, with 8 bases between. There are 12 residues in the CDR3. The CDR3, as DNA: TGTGCCAGCGGGGGTGTCACAGATACGCAGTATTTT. Amino acids: CASGGVTDTQYF.

The V call is TRBV7-9, the J call TRBJ2-1; D is ambiguous. Germline V gene sequence: CDR1 SEHNR, CDR2 FQNEAQ (reference sequence). CDR3 length: 14 residues. V was cut by 3 bases and J by 5 bases, with 11 bases left in between. CDR3 coding DNA: TGTGCCAGCAGCTTCCTGGGTCAGAACAATGAGCAGTTCTTC. This codes for CASSFLGQNNEQFF.

The genes are TRBV10-2 and TRBJ1-1, with D tentatively TRBD1 (6 bases). CDR1 and CDR2 (germline): WSHSY, SAAADI. This CDR3 has 14 residues. Deletions cut 5 bases from V and 2 bases from J, with 12 bases between. This CDR3 is CASSWDIGNTEAFF. CDR3 bases: TGCGCCAGCAGTTGGGACATCGGAAACACTGAAGCTTTCTTT.

This sequence joins TRBV6-5 and TRBJ2-7; a weak D match, TRBD1 (5 bases). This CDR3 contains 16 residues. In germline, CDR1 is MNHEY, CDR2 SVGAGI. Trimming took 4 bases from V and 1 from J, leaving 17 bases between them. The CDR3 loop reads CASSFYRSDSSYEQYF. DNA for the CDR3: TGTGCCAGCAGTTTCTACAGGTCAGATTCTTCCTACGAGCAGTACTTC.

The chain joins TRBV7-9 to TRBJ1-1; D not certain. V was clipped by 5 bases and J by 1 base, with 17 bases between them. The CDR3 loop spans 16 amino acids. Germline V gene sequence: CDR1 SEHNR, CDR2 FQNEAQ (reference sequence). CDR3 coding DNA: TGTGCCAGCAGCCCGACCGTTCAGGCTGGGAACACTGAAGCTTTCTTT. Its protein product is CASSPTVQAGNTEAFF.

In nucleotides, the CDR3 is TGTGCCAGCTCACCGGGAACTAGCGGGTTTGTCAATGAGCAGTTCTTC. Amino acids: CASSPGTSGFVNEQFF. The gene calls are TRBV18 and TRBJ2-1; 9 bases match TRBD2. The CDR3 runs to 16 residues. Germline CDR1 and CDR2: KGHSH and LQKENI. V dropped 3 bases and J dropped 6; count of bases not matched to a gene: 9.

The rearrangement uses TRBV9 and TRBJ2-3, with a weak D call TRBD1 (6 bases). This CDR3 is 14 amino acids long. V was cut by 4 bases and J by 3 bases, with 12 bases left in between. The germline gives CDR1 SGDLS, CDR2 YYNGEE. The CDR3 sequence: CASSPRQETDTQYF. The DNA for the CDR3 is TGTGCCAGCAGCCCAAGACAGGAGACAGATACGCAGTATTTT.

The chain combines TRBV27 with TRBJ2-7; 8 nucleotides match TRBD1. V shed 3 bases, J shed 3 bases, and the junction held 1 base outside the gene matches. The germline V gene has CDR1 MNHEY and CDR2 SMNVEV (reference sequence). The CDR3 is 13 amino acids. CDR3 coding DNA: TGTGCCAGCAGTTTGGGACAGGACTACGAGCAGTACTTC. Amino acid sequence: CASSLGQDYEQYF.

This sequence joins TRBV5-1 and TRBJ2-2; the D is unclear. Per germline, CDR1 SGHRS and CDR2 YFSETQ. Deletions cut 4 bases from V and 1 base from J, with 8 bases between. The CDR3 runs to 14 residues. DNA of the CDR3: TGCGCCAGCAGCCACACCATGAACACCGGGGAGCTGTTTTTT. Encoded protein: CASSHTMNTGELFF.

The V call is TRBV18, the J call TRBJ2-3; TRBD1 matches 12 bases. The V and J ends lost 2 bases and 6 bases, in that order; junction bases with no gene match: 6. The CDR3 is 16 amino acids. Germline CDR1 is KGHSH and CDR2 is LQKENI. Here the CDR3 DNA reads TGTGCCAGCTCACCAGGGGGACAGGGGGCAGCTGATACGCAGTATTTT. Translating gives CASSPGGQGAADTQYF.

In this sample, this clone turned up once. The rearrangement uses TRBV28 and TRBJ1-2; weak D call: TRBD1 (5 bases). CDR1 is MDHEN and CDR2 is SYDVKM in the germline V gene. The V end was cut by 6 bases, the J end by 9 bases, with 11 bases between. The CDR3 consists of 11 residues. CDR3 nucleotides: TGTGCCAGCAGACTGGACAATCGCTACACCTTC. Its translation is CASRLDNRYTF.

This rearrangement joins TRBV6-4 to TRBJ1-2; 8 bases map to TRBD1. The CDR3 runs to 15 residues. Germline trimming cut 0 bases from V and 7 bases from J; bases unmatched to any gene: 7. Germline CDR1 is MRHNA and CDR2 is SNTAGT. This CDR3 reads CASSDSGQGLGGYTF. CDR3 bases: TGTGCCAGCAGTGACTCCGGACAGGGACTAGGTGGCTACACCTTC.

V and J are TRBV27 and TRBJ2-1, with D possibly matching TRBD1 (5 bases). The germline V gene has CDR1 MNHEY and CDR2 SMNVEV (reference sequence). This CDR3 comprises 12 residues. The V end lost 4 bases, the J end lost 5 bases, and 6 bases lay between the germline ends. The CDR3 spells CASSYRNNEQFF. As DNA, the CDR3 is TGTGCCAGCAGTTACAGGAACAATGAGCAGTTCTTC.

The rearrangement joins TRBV29-1 to TRBJ2-5; no clear D gene. V lost 1 base and J lost 2, with 8 bases in between. Germline CDR1 and CDR2: SQVTM and ANQGSEA. CDR3 length equals 13 residues. The CDR3 DNA is TGCAGCGTTGAAGGTCAGCTACAAGAGACCCAGTACTTC. It yields the protein CSVEGQLQETQYF.

V is TRBV9 and J is TRBJ1-2; 7 bases line up with TRBD1. CDR1 and CDR2 from the germline V gene are SGDLS and YYNGEE. J was trimmed by 4 bases and V by 0 bases; bases with no gene match: 6. The CDR3 consists of 15 residues. The CDR3 nucleotides read TGTGCCAGCAGCGTAGGATCGACAGGGAGCTATGGCTACACCTTC. It yields the protein CASSVGSTGSYGYTF.